This T cell receptor beta chain was documented in a study of blood T cell repertoires in COVID-19 (dated by TCRdb to the early 2020s). Regarding the research as a whole: The collaborator samples originated in the United States, Italy and Spain and spanned the acute and convalescent phases of COVID-19. The material from the prospective study consisted of cDNA or gDNA derived from T cells, B-cell-depleted T cells, or PBMCs. The repertoires were released in a freely available public database meant as a resource for research on the immune response to SARS-CoV-2. The samples were drawn from two sources: the first 160 participants of the ongoing ImmuneRACE study, and approximately 1,300 subjects contributed by 6 global collaborators. Subjects who had been exposed to COVID-19, were actively infected with it, or had recovered from it provided the deeply sampled blood TCRbeta repertoires that made up the dataset. Where available, HLA class I and class II types were taken from metadata supplied by the sample provider and were not determined by assay-based typing. Nearly every sample came with metadata listing a de-identified subject ID, COVID-19 status, age in years and sex. On the study overall, not on this receptor specifically: How much clinical and demographic metadata was included differed by source and by participant, and the metadata was provided uncurated.

The collaborating institutions used their own protocols to collect whole blood in K2EDTA tubes. For TCRbeta analysis, collaborators shipped samples in one of three forms: frozen whole blood, isolated PBMCs, or DNA extracted from either of those sample types. The germline V gene specifies SGHTA as CDR1 and FQGNSA as CDR2. The cysteine opens and the phenylalanine closes a CDR3 of 15 amino acids. CDR3 DNA is the only sequence kept; it has 45 bases, read in frame from the first base. Trimming removed 1 base from V and 0 bases from J, leaving 7 bases between the germline ends. The immunoSEQ Assay, a bias-controlled multiplex PCR, was used to amplify TCRbeta CDR3 regions from genomic DNA. For the original study's pipeline: The number of nucleated cells in each sample was estimated by amplification of reference gene primers within the assay. To quantify the absolute abundance of each unique TCRbeta CDR3 rearrangement, sequence reads were collapsed and filtered. For each sample, productive Simpson clonality was calculated as the square root of Simpson's diversity index over productive rearrangements. The source is immuneACCESS, and TCRdb retained only in-frame sequences with V and J called. Part of the clones is not carried over; for the studies checked, unresolved V genes explain less than half of this, and the remainder is unexplained. That table is the source of V, J and clone size, and D and trimming were worked out from the DNA. For this sample the table gives approximately 200,000 clones, of which 88% were detected only once. Of the sample, less than 3% is held by the ten largest clones.

Concerning this clone itself: Its antigen is not yet known. Qualities for individual bases were not recorded, and no much larger clone is one base off.

The receptor was isolated from a woman aged 55-69 years with acute or convalescent COVID-19. Sequencing was performed on peripheral blood. The chain uses TRBV7-2 and TRBJ2-1; no confident D gene assignment can be made. DNA sequence: TGTGCCAGCAGCTTAGGTATGGCCTCCTACAATGAGCAGTTCTTC. The encoded protein is CASSLGMASYNEQFF.